The rows below give T cell receptor beta chains drawn from one sample of a study of blood T cell repertoires in COVID-19. Sequencing was performed with immunoSEQ multiplex PCR; in TCRdb, only in-frame clones are kept and a portion is missing. The data contain 300,000 to 450,000 clones, around 87% of them singletons. The source material was PBMCs or T cells enriched from blood (not recorded which). These receptors were obtained from a man in his forties or fifties in a cohort exposed to, infected with or recovered from COVID-19 (not recorded which). Each CDR3 is given with its conserved first and last residue. The order of the fields is V gene, J gene, clone size, D gene, CDR3 DNA, CDR3 protein. The D gene is left open where the match is weak. Clone sizes are given selectively: once, few, many, or a class where the clone is expanded.

v_call: TRBV6-2/TRBV6-3; j_call: TRBJ2-7; clone_size: many; d_call: TRBD1; cdr3_nt: TGTGCCAGCAGTTACTCGACAGGGGGTCTCGAGCAGTACTTC; cdr3_aa: CASSYSTGGLEQYF
v_call: TRBV6-1; j_call: TRBJ2-3; clone_size: -; d_call: TRBD2; cdr3_nt: TGTGCCAGCAGTGAACTAGCGGGAGGTCCAGATACGCAGTATTTT; cdr3_aa: CASSELAGGPDTQYF
v_call: TRBV27; j_call: TRBJ1-3; clone_size: -; d_call: -; cdr3_nt: TGTGCCAGCAGTCCATTAGGCGGAGCAAACACCATATATTTT; cdr3_aa: CASSPLGGANTIYF
v_call: TRBV18; j_call: TRBJ1-3; clone_size: few; d_call: -; cdr3_nt: TGTGCCAGCTCACCAAGGCCAGGGCCTGGAAACACCATATATTTT; cdr3_aa: CASSPRPGPGNTIYF
v_call: TRBV6-5; j_call: TRBJ2-1; clone_size: -; d_call: TRBD2; cdr3_nt: TGTGCCAGCACTTTGACTAGCGGGAGTGAGGAGCAGTTCTTC; cdr3_aa: CASTLTSGSEEQFF
v_call: TRBV9; j_call: TRBJ2-1; clone_size: -; d_call: TRBD2; cdr3_nt: TGTGCCAGCAGCACGACTAGCGGGTCTTCCTACAATGAGCAGTTCTTC; cdr3_aa: CASSTTSGSSYNEQFF
v_call: TRBV5-4; j_call: TRBJ2-4; clone_size: once; d_call: TRBD2; cdr3_nt: TGTGCCAGCAGCCCCGGGGGGGCAGCCAAAAACATTCAGTACTTC; cdr3_aa: CASSPGGAAKNIQYF
v_call: TRBV28; j_call: TRBJ2-3; clone_size: -; d_call: -; cdr3_nt: TGTGCCAGCAGTTTATCCAGACTAGATACGCAGTATTTT; cdr3_aa: CASSLSRLDTQYF
v_call: TRBV28; j_call: TRBJ2-3; clone_size: -; d_call: TRBD2; cdr3_nt: TGTGCCAGCAGATACGGTGGACTAGCGGGAAGCACAGATACGCAGTATTTT; cdr3_aa: CASRYGGLAGSTDTQYF
v_call: TRBV4-2; j_call: TRBJ1-6; clone_size: -; d_call: TRBD1; cdr3_nt: TGTGCCAGCAGCCGTGGCGGGACAGCCGATTCACCCCTCCACTTT; cdr3_aa: CASSRGGTADSPLHF
v_call: TRBV11-1; j_call: TRBJ2-1; clone_size: -; d_call: -; cdr3_nt: TGTGCCAGCAGTCTCCAGACGAGGGAGCAGTTCTTC; cdr3_aa: CASSLQTREQFF
v_call: TRBV5-1; j_call: TRBJ1-2; clone_size: -; d_call: -; cdr3_nt: TGCGCCAGCAGCTTGTACGGGGACTCCTATGGCTACACCTTC; cdr3_aa: CASSLYGDSYGYTF
v_call: TRBV7-9; j_call: TRBJ2-7; clone_size: -; d_call: -; cdr3_nt: TGTGCCAGCAGCTTTTCGGCGGTCGCCTCCTACGAGCAGTACTTC; cdr3_aa: CASSFSAVASYEQYF
v_call: TRBV6-1; j_call: TRBJ1-5; clone_size: -; d_call: -; cdr3_nt: TGTGCCAGCAGTGAACGCGTCCAGGGGTCGGGTCAGCCCCAGCATTTT; cdr3_aa: CASSERVQGSGQPQHF
v_call: TRBV3-1/TRBV3-2; j_call: TRBJ1-2; clone_size: -; d_call: TRBD1; cdr3_nt: TGTGCCAGTCGCCTATGGGGACAGGGGAATAAAGACTATGGCTACACCTTC; cdr3_aa: CASRLWGQGNKDYGYTF
v_call: TRBV6-5; j_call: TRBJ2-3; clone_size: -; d_call: TRBD2; cdr3_nt: TGTGCCAGCATCGGGACTAGCTCAGATACGCAGTATTTT; cdr3_aa: CASIGTSSDTQYF